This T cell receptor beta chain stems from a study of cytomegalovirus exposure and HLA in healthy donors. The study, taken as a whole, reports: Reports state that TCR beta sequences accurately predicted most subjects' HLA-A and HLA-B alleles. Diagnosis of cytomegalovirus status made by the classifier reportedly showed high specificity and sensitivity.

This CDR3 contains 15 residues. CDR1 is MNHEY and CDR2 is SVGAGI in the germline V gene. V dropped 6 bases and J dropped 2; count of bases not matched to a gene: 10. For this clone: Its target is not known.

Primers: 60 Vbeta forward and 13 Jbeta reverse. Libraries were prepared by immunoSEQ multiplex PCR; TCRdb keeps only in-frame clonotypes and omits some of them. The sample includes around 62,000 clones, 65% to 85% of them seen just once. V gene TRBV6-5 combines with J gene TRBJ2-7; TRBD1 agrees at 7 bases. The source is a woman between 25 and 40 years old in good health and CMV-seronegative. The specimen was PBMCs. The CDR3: CASRQTTGYTYEQYF. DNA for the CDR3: TGTGCCAGCAGACAGACGACAGGGTATACCTACGAGCAGTACTTC.